One and the same sample provided the 13 T cell receptor beta chains below, sequenced in a study of blood T cells in healthy people across ages (dated by TCRdb to the mid-2010s). Library construction relied on 5' RACE. Sequencing instrument: Illumina HiSeq 2500. The second PCR ran for about 6 to 12 cycles and used a J-beta primer mix along with a sample-barcoded 5' primer. TCRdb ran its own pipeline on the public reads, namely fastp trimming at Q25 and MiXCR clone calling, and kept in-frame beta chains. Each CDR3 protein gets just one entry, which takes the most common genes and DNA from the rows behind it. Here the sample has hundreds of thousands of distinct CDR3 sequences; around 25% occur a single time. 9.4% of the sample comes from the top ten. Another study also made use of these data, one on T cells of mothers and their children.

The specimen sequenced was blood. These TCRs come from a boy between 10 and 17 years old in good health.

The chain carries TRBV4-1 and TRBJ2-7; no firm D call. This CDR3 is 15 amino acids long. Germline V CDR1 and CDR2: MGHRA, YSYEKL. The V and J ends lost 0 bases and 3 bases respectively, with 12 bases between them. For the CDR3, the DNA is TGCGCCAGCAGCCAAGAAGTGATGGGCGTCTACGAGCAGTACTTC. Translation gives CASSQEVMGVYEQYF.

V usage is TRBV6-6 and J usage is TRBJ1-1, with no clear D. This CDR3 spans 13 amino acids. CDR1 is MNHNY and CDR2 is SVGAGI in the germline V gene (reference sequence). V was clipped by 6 bases and J by 4 bases, with 12 bases between them. CDR3 sequence: CASSRPQTTEAFF. The CDR3 bases are TGTGCCAGCAGCCGCCCCCAGACCACTGAAGCTTTCTTT.

V gene TRBV12-3 or TRBV12-4 combines with J gene TRBJ2-7; no reliable D call. The length of the CDR3 is 14 residues. Between the trimmed V and J ends, which lost 5 bases and 2 bases, there was a span of 13 bases. The CDR3 DNA follows: TGTGCCAGCAGTAATAGGTTGAGACCCTACGAGCAGTACTTC. This translates into CASSNRLRPYEQYF.

Only a few counts were recorded for this clonotype. This chain links TRBV6-2 or TRBV6-3 with TRBJ1-5; possible D gene TRBD1, 5 bases. V was cut by 5 bases and J by 5 bases, with 13 bases left in between. CDR3 length equals 14 residues. Germline lookup yields CDR1 MNHEY and CDR2 SVGEGT. The CDR3 region has the DNA TGTGCCAGCAGTATCGACAGCTCCTATCAGCCCCAGCATTTT. Its protein product is CASSIDSSYQPQHF.

Only a few counts were recorded for this clonotype. V usage is TRBV12-3 or TRBV12-4 and J usage is TRBJ2-1; D unresolved. The last part of the DNA fits TRBJ2-5 better; the J call may be wrong. This CDR3 has 15 residues. CDR3 sequence reads: CASSVSEWGMETQYF. For the CDR3, the DNA is TGTGCCAGCTCAGTTTCAGAGTGGGGAATGGAGACCCAGTACTTC.

This clonotype was counted between two and nine times. The chain links TRBV27 to TRBJ2-3; D is possibly TRBD2 (5 bases). The CDR3 is made up of 17 amino acids. V shed 1 base and J shed 2 bases, with 16 bases lying between them. CDR1 MNHEY and CDR2 SMNVEV come from the germline V gene (reference sequence). The CDR3 bases are TGTGCCAGCAGTTTATTTTCGCCCGGGGTGATCACAGATACGCAGTATTTT. It codes for CASSLFSPGVITDTQYF.

The V gene is TRBV28, the J gene TRBJ2-7; 12 bases agree with TRBD2. After removal of 3 bases from V and 1 base from J, the junction contained 4 bases not matched to a gene. The germline V gene encodes CDR1 MDHEN and CDR2 SYDVKM. The CDR3 has 16 amino acids. The CDR3, as DNA: TGTGCCAGCAGTTTGTCACTAGCGGGAGGATCCTACGAGCAGTACTTC. Translated: CASSLSLAGGSYEQYF. Drawing the rest from reference TRBV28 and TRBJ2-7, the complete variable domain is DVKVTQSSRYLVKRTGEKVFLECVQDMDHENMFWYRQDPGLGLRLIYFSYDVKMKEKGDIPEGYSVSREKKERFSLILESASTNQTSMYLCASSLSLAGGSYEQYFGPGTRLTVT.

Written as DNA, the CDR3 is TGCAGCGTTTTACTGGGTACCGGGGAGCTGTTTTTT. This translates into CSVLLGTGELFF. This chain connects TRBV29-1 to TRBJ2-2; unclear D gene. V lost 5 bases and J 5 bases, leaving 9 bases between the germline ends. Germline loops: CDR1 SQVTM, CDR2 ANQGSEA. CDR3 length: 12 residues.

The chain has TRBV7-9 and TRBJ2-5, with D unclear. The CDR3 is 15 amino acids. The V end was cut by 0 bases, the J end by 2 bases, with 10 bases between. Germline CDR1 SEHNR, CDR2 FQNEAQ (reference sequence). In DNA form, the CDR3 reads TGTGCCAGCAGCTTAGCGAGTGGGGAACAAGAGACCCAGTACTTC. Encoded protein: CASSLASGEQETQYF.

The V call is TRBV5-1, the J call TRBJ2-1; the D gene is possibly TRBD1 (7 bases). The V end was cut by 3 bases, the J end by 0 bases, with 13 bases between. CDR1 is SGHRS and CDR2 is YFSETQ in the germline V gene. The CDR3 has 16 residues. The CDR3 reads CASSSRQGGSYNEQFF. Written as DNA, the CDR3 is TGCGCCAGCAGCTCAAGACAGGGAGGCTCCTACAATGAGCAGTTCTTC. Full variable domain (missing parts from reference TRBV5-1 and TRBJ2-1): KAGVTQTPRYLIKTRGQQVTLSCSPISGHRSVSWYQQTPGQGLQFLFEYFSETQRNKGNFPGRFSGRQFSNSRSEMNVSTLELGDSALYLCASSSRQGGSYNEQFFGPGTRLTVL.

This clonotype was seen a handful of times. The CDR3 here is CSVESPQGGGYEQYF. The CDR3 nucleotides read TGCAGCGTTGAATCCCCCCAGGGTGGAGGTTACGAGCAGTACTTC. This rearrangement joins TRBV29-1 to TRBJ2-7; either TRBD1 or TRBD2 may supply D (5 bases each). Germline values: CDR1 SQVTM, CDR2 ANQGSEA. V lost 2 bases to trimming and J lost 4 bases, with 18 bases between them. CDR3 length: 15 residues.

This clonotype has a handful of counts. The chain carries TRBV25-1 and TRBJ2-7; 9 nucleotides agree with TRBD2. The CDR3 sequence is 14 residues long. Germline V CDR1 and CDR2: MGHDK, SYGVNS. With V trimmed by 5 bases and J by 3 bases, 5 bases remained unmatched. The CDR3 DNA reads as TGTGCCAGCAGTCCTAGCGGGAACTTCTACGAGCAGTACTTC. The encoded protein is CASSPSGNFYEQYF.

This clonotype was seen only a few times. V usage is TRBV6-5 and J usage is TRBJ1-1; TRBD1 matches at 7 bases. The V and J ends lost 5 bases and 5 bases, in that order; junction bases with no gene match: 2. The germline V gene has CDR1 MNHEY and CDR2 SVGAGI. The CDR3 consists of 12 residues. This CDR3 is CASSRTGTEAFF. CDR3 nucleotide sequence: TGTGCCAGCAGTAGGACAGGAACTGAAGCTTTCTTT.